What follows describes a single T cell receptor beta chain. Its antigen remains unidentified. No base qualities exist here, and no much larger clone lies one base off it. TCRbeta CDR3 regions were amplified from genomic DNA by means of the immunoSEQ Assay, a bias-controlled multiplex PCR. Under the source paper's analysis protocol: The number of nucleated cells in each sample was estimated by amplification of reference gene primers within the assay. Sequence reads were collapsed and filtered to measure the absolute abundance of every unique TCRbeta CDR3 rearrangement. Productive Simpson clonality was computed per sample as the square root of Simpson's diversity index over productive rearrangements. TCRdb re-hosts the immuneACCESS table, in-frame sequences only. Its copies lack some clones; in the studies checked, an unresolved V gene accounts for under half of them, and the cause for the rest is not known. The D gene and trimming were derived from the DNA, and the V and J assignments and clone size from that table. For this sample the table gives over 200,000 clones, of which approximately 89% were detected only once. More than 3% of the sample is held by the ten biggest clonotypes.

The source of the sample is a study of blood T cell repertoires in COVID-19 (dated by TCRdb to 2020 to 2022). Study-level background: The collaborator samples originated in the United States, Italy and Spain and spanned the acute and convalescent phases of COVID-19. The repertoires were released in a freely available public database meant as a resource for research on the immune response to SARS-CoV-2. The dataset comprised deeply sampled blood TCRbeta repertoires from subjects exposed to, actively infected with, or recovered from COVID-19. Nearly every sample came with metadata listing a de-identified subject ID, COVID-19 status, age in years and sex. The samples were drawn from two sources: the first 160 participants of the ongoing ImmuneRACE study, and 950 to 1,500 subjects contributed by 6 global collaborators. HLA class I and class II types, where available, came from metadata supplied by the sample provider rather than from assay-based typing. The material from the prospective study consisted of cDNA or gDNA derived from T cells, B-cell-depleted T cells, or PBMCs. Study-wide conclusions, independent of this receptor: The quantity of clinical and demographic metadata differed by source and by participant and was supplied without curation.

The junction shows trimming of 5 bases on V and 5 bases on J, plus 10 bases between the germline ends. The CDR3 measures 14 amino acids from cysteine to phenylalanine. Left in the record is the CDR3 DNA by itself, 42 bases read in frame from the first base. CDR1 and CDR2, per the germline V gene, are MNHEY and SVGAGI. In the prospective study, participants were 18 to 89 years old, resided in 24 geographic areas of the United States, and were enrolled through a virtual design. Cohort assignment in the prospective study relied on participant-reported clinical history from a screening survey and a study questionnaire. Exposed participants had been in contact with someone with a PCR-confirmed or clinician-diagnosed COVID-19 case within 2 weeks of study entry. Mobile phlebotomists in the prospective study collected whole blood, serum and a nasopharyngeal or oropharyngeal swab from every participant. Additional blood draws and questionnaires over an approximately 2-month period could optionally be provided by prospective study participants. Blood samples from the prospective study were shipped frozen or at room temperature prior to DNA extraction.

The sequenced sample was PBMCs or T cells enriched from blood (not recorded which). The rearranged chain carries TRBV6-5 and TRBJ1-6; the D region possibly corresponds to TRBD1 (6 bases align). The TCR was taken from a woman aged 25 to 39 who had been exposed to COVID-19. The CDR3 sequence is CASSQQGDNSPLHF. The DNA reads TGTGCCAGCAGTCAACAGGGTGATAATTCACCCCTCCACTTT.